This T cell receptor beta chain was obtained from a study of CD8+ T cells in alopecia areata. Extraction of RNA preceded its reverse transcription into cDNA, which served as the sequencing template. Assay used: immunoSEQ multiplex PCR; TCRdb lists only in-frame clones, some missing. The repertoire has more than 200,000 clones, 64% of them found once; the top ten carry about 4.2%. The treatment was: oral pan-JAK inhibitor, 5-10 mg twice daily. The V and J ends lost 8 bases and 0 bases respectively, with 20 bases between them. This CDR3 spans 17 amino acids. The germline V gene encodes CDR1 LGHNA and CDR2 YNFKEQ.

The clonotype comes from a human donor with alopecia areata. The source material was CD4+ T cells sorted from blood, sampled at week 4, from a patient treated with tofacitinib. The rearrangement links TRBV4-2 to TRBJ1-5; no definite D call. CDR3 DNA sequence: TGTGCCAGCGGACCCGACGTGAGAGATTATAGCAATCAGCCCCAGCATTTT. Translated: CASGPDVRDYSNQPQHF.